This entry lists 21 T cell receptor beta chains sequenced from one sample in a study of shared clonotypes between healthy human individuals. Sequencing was performed with immunoSEQ multiplex PCR; in TCRdb, only in-frame clones are kept and a portion is missing. The repertoire holds around 2,000,000 clones, with roughly 96% as singletons. Sequencing input: naive CD4+ T cells sorted from blood. As for subset: CD45RA+ positively selected. These receptors all stem from a man between 18 and 29 years old in good health.

This clone was seen a single time. This chain joins TRBV28 and TRBJ1-2, with a tentative D call TRBD1 (5 bases). Trimming left V 5 bases short and J 0 bases short, with 16 bases between. This CDR3 is 16 amino acids long. CDR1 and CDR2 from the germline V gene are MDHEN and SYDVKM. The CDR3, as DNA: TGTGCCAGCAGTCCCGGGGCGAGGGGAACTAACTATGGCTACACCTTC. As protein: CASSPGARGTNYGYTF.

The rearrangement links TRBV30 to TRBJ1-5, with unresolved D. Germline V CDR1 and CDR2: GTSNPN, SVGIG (reference sequence). The V gene lost 5 bases and the J gene lost 3 bases, with 8 bases spanning the gap. This CDR3 has 12 amino acids. The CDR3 sequence is CAWGRLNQPQHF. The CDR3 DNA reads TGTGCCTGGGGGCGACTCAATCAGCCCCAGCATTTT.

The chain carries TRBV6-5 and TRBJ2-2, with 12 bases lining up with TRBD2. This CDR3 is built from 15 residues. The germline V gene encodes CDR1 MNHEY and CDR2 SVGAGI. The V gene end was trimmed by 6 bases and the J gene end by 7 bases; junction bases not matched to a gene: 6. The CDR3: CASSLAGGPNGELFF. CDR3 sequence (DNA): TGTGCCAGCAGCCTAGCGGGAGGGCCCAACGGGGAGCTGTTTTTT.

The chain joins TRBV15 to TRBJ1-3; possibly TRBD1 for D (5 bases). The V and J ends lost 3 bases and 0 bases respectively, with 18 bases between them. The CDR3 contains 18 residues. Germline V lookup: CDR1 LNHNV, CDR2 YYDKDF (reference sequence). CDR3 bases: TGTGCCACCAGCAGCGAGCTAAAGTGGGGACTCTCTGGAAACACCATATATTTT. Protein: CATSSELKWGLSGNTIYF.

The rearrangement uses TRBV10-3 and TRBJ2-2; no clear D gene. The V end was cut by 10 bases, the J end by 5 bases, with 11 bases between. In germline, CDR1 is ENHRY, CDR2 SYGVKD. The length of the CDR3 is 12 residues. The CDR3 loop reads CATRMVTGELFF. The CDR3, as DNA: TGTGCCACCCGAATGGTTACCGGGGAGCTGTTTTTT.

The chain employs TRBV28 and TRBJ2-7; possible D gene TRBD1, 6 bases. The CDR3 covers 15 residues. Between the trimmed V and J ends, which lost 7 bases and 3 bases, there was a span of 19 bases. Germline-derived CDR1 and CDR2 are MDHEN and SYDVKM. The CDR3 loop reads CASTDSPRDLYEQYF. For the CDR3, the DNA is TGTGCCAGCACGGACAGCCCAAGGGACCTCTACGAGCAGTACTTC. The whole variable domain, filled in from reference TRBV28 and TRBJ2-7, reads DVKVTQSSRYLVKRTGEKVFLECVQDMDHENMFWYRQDPGLGLRLIYFSYDVKMKEKGDIPEGYSVSREKKERFSLILESASTNQTSMYLCASTDSPRDLYEQYFGPGTRLTVT.

The CDR3 sequence is CASTREDNEQFF. The CDR3 coding sequence is TGTGCCAGCACCCGGGAGGACAATGAGCAGTTCTTC. The chain employs TRBV6-1 and TRBJ2-1, with 7 bases lining up with TRBD2. CDR1 and CDR2 (germline): MNHNS, SASEGT. Trimming cost V 7 bases and J 5 bases; bases outside gene matches: 2. The CDR3 length is 12 residues.

V is TRBV19 and J is TRBJ1-2; D not certain. This CDR3 is 14 amino acids long. V gave up 7 bases and J gave up 6 bases, with 18 bases separating them. CDR1 is LNHDA and CDR2 is SQIVND in the germline V gene (reference sequence). The CDR3, as DNA: TGTGCCAGTACACGGCAGTCGAGCTCGCATGGCTACACCTTC. This translates into CASTRQSSSHGYTF.

The CDR3 sequence is CASNPGPQANSPLHF. The CDR3 region has the DNA TGTGCCAGCAACCCGGGACCTCAAGCTAATTCACCCCTCCACTTT. This chain joins TRBV9 and TRBJ1-6, with D perhaps TRBD1 (5 bases). Trimming shortened V by 6 bases and J by 6 bases, and 16 bases separated the two germline ends. The CDR3 is 15 residues long. Germline CDR1 and CDR2: SGDLS and YYNGEE.

The chain links TRBV9 to TRBJ1-2; no definite D call. Germline V gene sequence: CDR1 SGDLS, CDR2 YYNGEE. This CDR3 is built from 12 residues. The V end was cut by 0 bases, the J end by 8 bases, with 8 bases between. In DNA, the CDR3 is TGTGCCAGCAGCGTAGGGGTGGAAGGCTACACCTTC. The encoded protein is CASSVGVEGYTF. Using reference TRBV9 and TRBJ1-2 for the parts outside the CDR3, the full variable domain is DSGVTQTPKHLITATGQRVTLRCSPRSGDLSVYWYQQSLDQGLQFLIQYYNGEERAKGNILERFSAQQFPDLHSELNLSSLELGDSALYFCASSVGVEGYTFGSGTRLTVV.

The count of this clone is one. V is TRBV6-6 and J is TRBJ1-1; 7 nucleotides match TRBD1. Germline CDR1 reads MNHNY; CDR2 reads SVGAGI (reference sequence). CDR3 length: 15 residues. With V trimmed by 6 bases and J by 0 bases, 7 bases remained unmatched. The CDR3 loop reads CASSPPTGLNTEAFF. CDR3 coding DNA: TGTGCCAGCAGCCCACCGACAGGGCTGAACACTGAAGCTTTCTTT.

The chain uses TRBV28 and TRBJ1-1; 9 bases line up with TRBD1. Germline trimming cut 7 bases from V and 5 bases from J; bases unmatched to any gene: 11. The CDR3 runs to 15 residues. Germline CDR1 is MDHEN and CDR2 is SYDVKM. The CDR3 here is CASTLRGTGKTEAFF. The CDR3 DNA sequence: TGTGCCAGCACACTAAGAGGGACAGGGAAAACTGAAGCTTTCTTT.

V gene TRBV6-1 combines with J gene TRBJ1-2, with D unclear. Germline values: CDR1 MNHNS, CDR2 SASEGT. This CDR3 region has 15 residues. V lost 1 base, J lost 4 bases, and 13 bases lay in between. CDR3 DNA: TGTGCCAGCAGTGAAGGTAGCAGCACCGTCTATGGCTACACCTTC. Translating gives CASSEGSSTVYGYTF.

The rearrangement links TRBV4-2 to TRBJ2-7; D is unresolved. CDR3 length equals 15 residues. The germline gives CDR1 LGHNA, CDR2 YNFKEQ. The V gene lost 1 base and the J gene lost 0 bases, with 10 bases spanning the gap. The chain's CDR3 is CASSQAFSSSYEQYF. DNA of the CDR3: TGTGCCAGCAGCCAAGCATTCTCTAGCTCCTACGAGCAGTACTTC.

The CDR3 DNA reads TGTGCCAGCAGTGAATTGGGGGGGGCGATGAACACTGAAGCTTTCTTT. It yields the protein CASSELGGAMNTEAFF. The chain combines TRBV25-1 with TRBJ1-1, with TRBD1 as a possible D gene (6 bases). The CDR3 spans 16 residues. CDR1 MGHDK and CDR2 SYGVNS come from the germline V gene. Deletions cut 1 base from V and 0 bases from J, with 12 bases between.

The genes are TRBV6-1 and TRBJ2-7, with D perhaps TRBD2 (5 bases). In germline, CDR1 is MNHNS, CDR2 SASEGT. This CDR3 region has 15 residues. V shed 7 bases and J shed 12 bases, with 28 bases lying between them. The CDR3 spells CASTRAEEGRRGRYF. As DNA, the CDR3 is TGTGCCAGCACGCGTGCGGAAGAGGGTCGGCGCGGGCGGTACTTC.

This chain uses TRBV6-6 with TRBJ1-3, with D perhaps TRBD1 (5 bases). V was trimmed by 2 bases and J by 1 base, leaving 9 bases between them. The CDR3 loop spans 15 amino acids. Germline V gene lookup returns CDR1 MNHNY and CDR2 SVGAGI (reference sequence). The chain's CDR3 is CASSYVGASGNTIYF. The CDR3 nucleotides are TGTGCCAGCAGTTACGTCGGGGCGTCTGGAAACACCATATATTTT.

The chain employs TRBV29-1 and TRBJ1-2, with D maybe TRBD1 (6 bases). In germline, CDR1 is SQVTM, CDR2 ANQGSEA. CDR3 size: 14 residues. The V end lost 4 bases, the J end lost 8 bases, and 20 bases lay between the germline ends. CDR3 loop: CSVVGDIGGEGYTF. The CDR3 DNA reads TGCAGCGTTGTTGGGGACATCGGGGGTGAAGGCTACACCTTC.

The chain has TRBV19 and TRBJ1-1; 10 nucleotides agree with TRBD1. Per the germline V gene, CDR1 is LNHDA and CDR2 is SQIVND (reference sequence). The CDR3 sequence is 15 residues long. The V gene end was trimmed by 7 bases and the J gene end by 1 base; junction bases not matched to a gene: 6. The CDR3 here is CASNNWDRGNTEAFF. CDR3 coding DNA: TGTGCCAGTAACAATTGGGACAGGGGGAACACTGAAGCTTTCTTT.

The rearrangement joins TRBV27 to TRBJ1-1, with no clear D. The CDR3 contains 15 residues. Per germline, CDR1 MNHEY and CDR2 SMNVEV (reference sequence). V was shortened by 2 bases and J by 1 base, with 11 bases between the two germline ends. The CDR3 region is CASSLTSHPNTEAFF. CDR3 in DNA: TGTGCCAGCAGTTTAACTTCACATCCGAACACTGAAGCTTTCTTT.

V gene TRBV6-5 combines with J gene TRBJ2-3; 9 bases are shared with TRBD2. The trim removed 2 bases at V and 5 bases at J, leaving 5 bases unmatched. In germline, CDR1 is MNHEY, CDR2 SVGAGI. There are 15 residues in the CDR3. In nucleotides, the CDR3 is TGTGCCAGCAGTTACGCTCAACTAGCGGGAGATACGCAGTATTTT. It yields the protein CASSYAQLAGDTQYF.